These T cell receptor beta chains were read from a single sample in a study of beta chain features in type 1 diabetes. This table comes from immunoSEQ multiplex PCR, and its TCRdb copy is limited to in-frame clones, with some not included. The data show roughly 610,000 clones, roughly a sixth seen once. The sequenced sample was naive CD4+ T cells from blood. All receptors derive from a man aged 18-30 years in good health. Both conserved end residues are part of each CDR3. The order of the fields is V gene, clone size, J gene, D gene, CDR3 DNA, CDR3 protein. D genes are given only for firm matches. Clone size is not always given. Where it is, it says once, few, many or a class for expanded clones.

TRBV18,.,TRBJ2-1,TRBD1,TGTGCCAGCTCCCCCCGGACAGGGGACAATGAGCAGTTCTTC,CASSPRTGDNEQFF
TRBV20-1,.,TRBJ1-3,.,TGCAGTGCGGCTTCCGGAAACACCATATATTTT,CSAASGNTIYF
TRBV25-1,few,TRBJ2-6,.,TGTGCCAGCCGATACTCTGGGGCCAACGTCCTGACTTTC,CASRYSGANVLTF
TRBV5-4,few,TRBJ2-5,.,TGTGCCAGCAGCTTGGGACAGGGGAGGGGAGAGACCCAGTACTTC,CASSLGQGRGETQYF
TRBV7-2,.,TRBJ1-1,TRBD1,TGTGCCAGCAGCCGCCGGGACAGGGGGCTTTTGAACACTGAAGCTTTCTTT,CASSRRDRGLLNTEAFF
TRBV7-9,.,TRBJ2-5,.,TGTGCCAGCAGCTTAACAGAGACCCAGTACTTC,CASSLTETQYF
TRBV28,.,TRBJ2-7,TRBD1,TGTGCCAGCAGTTCCCGGACAGGGTCCTACGAGCAGTACTTC,CASSSRTGSYEQYF
TRBV28,.,TRBJ2-7,.,TGTGCCAGCAAGTTCGGCACGACCTCCTACGAGCAGTACTTC,CASKFGTTSYEQYF
TRBV4-2,.,TRBJ2-5,.,TGTGCCAGCAACCCGAACCAGGCAGTGGGAGAGACCCAGTACTTC,CASNPNQAVGETQYF
TRBV7-9,.,TRBJ1-2,.,TGTGCCAGCAGCTTAGTCTACTATGGCTACACCTTC,CASSLVYYGYTF
TRBV18,.,TRBJ2-7,.,TGTGCCAGCTCACCAGGCTCTCGCACCACCTACGAGCAGTACTTC,CASSPGSRTTYEQYF
TRBV5-4,few,TRBJ2-7,.,TGTGCCAGCAGCTTGGCGGGCAGCGCCTACGAGCAGTACTTC,CASSLAGSAYEQYF
TRBV9,few,TRBJ2-2,.,TGTGCCAGCACTCGGGACTCCTTACTTGGTTCCGGGGAGCTGTTTTTT,CASTRDSLLGSGELFF
TRBV13,.,TRBJ1-6,TRBD1,TGTGCCAGCAGCCGCGGACAGGGGATAGGTGTCTATCTCCCACCCCTCCACTTT,CASSRGQGIGVYLPPLHF
TRBV5-4,few,TRBJ2-3,.,TGTGCCAGCAGCTCCCCGGGGGGCCCTAGCACAGATACGCAGTATTTT,CASSSPGGPSTDTQYF
TRBV30,.,TRBJ1-1,.,TGTGCCTGGAGTGTACCGCGAGGCAGGAATAGCTTTGAAGCTTTCTTT,CAWSVPRGRNSFEAFF
TRBV28,.,TRBJ2-3,.,TGTGCCAGCAGTTTGATGGGCCCAACAGATACGCAGTATTTT,CASSLMGPTDTQYF
TRBV7-2,.,TRBJ2-1,.,TGTGCCAGCAGCTTAGCGCTCGCAGGGGGAGGCTATGAGCAGTTCTTC,CASSLALAGGGYEQFF
TRBV5-1,.,TRBJ1-1,.,TGCGCCAGCAGCTTGGCCCTTCGGTCGTCGGGGCGTTCGATTAGGGGCACTGAAGCTTTCTTT,CASSLALRSSGRSIRGTEAFF
TRBV25-1,few,TRBJ2-7,TRBD1,TGTGCCAGCAGTGCACCACCAGGGACAGGGCAACACGAGCAGTACTTC,CASSAPPGTGQHEQYF
TRBV4-2,few,TRBJ1-6,TRBD1,TGTGCCAGCAGCTCCCGACCGGACAGGGTATTTTCACCCCTCCACTTT,CASSSRPDRVFSPLHF
TRBV29-1,few,TRBJ2-7,TRBD1,TGCAGCGTGAGCGGGGACAGGGGCTACGAGCAGTACTTC,CSVSGDRGYEQYF
TRBV29-1,.,TRBJ2-5,.,TGCAGCGTTGAAGAGGGTGTAGTACGGGAGACCCAGTACTTC,CSVEEGVVRETQYF
TRBV9,few,TRBJ2-3,.,TGTGCCAGCAGCGGCAAGTTGGGGGGCACAGATACGCAGTATTTT,CASSGKLGGTDTQYF
TRBV15,few,TRBJ1-1,.,TGTGCCACCAGCAGCCCAGGGGACCGGAACACTGAAGCTTTCTTT,CATSSPGDRNTEAFF
TRBV10-3,few,TRBJ2-1,TRBD1,TGTGCCACCCACCGTACTACAGGGGGCTCCTACAATGAGCAGTTCTTC,CATHRTTGGSYNEQFF
TRBV2,.,TRBJ2-7,.,TGTGCCAGCAGCGCGGGACACGTAACCTACGAGCAGTACTTC,CASSAGHVTYEQYF
TRBV9,.,TRBJ1-6,.,TGTGCCAGCAGCGTAGAGGTTGATAATTCACCCCTCCACTTT,CASSVEVDNSPLHF
TRBV7-2,few,TRBJ2-7,.,TGTGCCAGCGAGCGAGCGCGAGGCGAGCAGTACTTC,CASERARGEQYF
TRBV4-2,once,TRBJ2-1,TRBD2,TGTGCCAGCAGCCAAGAGGGACTAGCGAGGTACAATGAGCAGTTCTTC,CASSQEGLARYNEQFF
TRBV28,few,TRBJ2-7,.,TGTGCCAGCATGCAGAGCTACGAGCAGTACTTC,CASMQSYEQYF
TRBV21-1,.,TRBJ1-2,.,TGTGCCAGCAGCAAAGCAGGGAAGAACTATGGCTACACCTTC,CASSKAGKNYGYTF
TRBV10-3,.,TRBJ2-7,.,TGTGCCATCAGGGACAGTTCCTACGAGCAGTACTTC,CAIRDSSYEQYF
TRBV5-1,.,TRBJ1-2,TRBD1,TGCGCCAGCAGTCCCGGGACAGGTATTACCGGCTACACCTTC,CASSPGTGITGYTF
TRBV5-6,few,TRBJ2-7,TRBD1,TGTGCCAGCAGCGAAGCCGGGACAGGATACTACGAGCAGTACTTC,CASSEAGTGYYEQYF
TRBV10-3,.,TRBJ1-5,.,TGTGCCATCAGTGAGTCCTTCTTTTCGGATCAGCCCCAGCATTTT,CAISESFFSDQPQHF
TRBV7-2,.,TRBJ2-3,.,TGTGCCAGCAGCCTCTTCACAGATACGCAGTATTTT,CASSLFTDTQYF
TRBV9,.,TRBJ2-6,TRBD2,TGTGCCAGCAGCACCCGGACTAGCGGGAGGGCCTTCGCCTCTGGGGCCAACGTCCTGACTTTC,CASSTRTSGRAFASGANVLTF
TRBV2,.,TRBJ2-2,TRBD2,TGTGCCAGCAGCGCACTAGCGGTGAGGAACACCGGGGAGCTGTTTTTT,CASSALAVRNTGELFF
TRBV7-9,.,TRBJ2-7,.,TGTGCCAGCAGCTTAGGCCCGGCTTCCCACGAGCAGTACTTC,CASSLGPASHEQYF
TRBV23-1,few,TRBJ2-7,.,TGCGCCAGCAGTCAATCGATTGCAGGAGGGGGATCCTACGAGCAGTACTTC,CASSQSIAGGGSYEQYF
TRBV11-1,.,TRBJ2-1,.,TGTGCCAGCAGCCCCGGCGGGGGCGATGAGCAGTTCTTC,CASSPGGGDEQFF
TRBV6-5,.,TRBJ1-1,.,TGTGCCAGCAGCCCCTCCAGGGGGAACACTGAAGCTTTCTTT,CASSPSRGNTEAFF
TRBV27,.,TRBJ2-5,.,TGTGCCAGCAGGCGTAAGAGGGAAGAGACCCAGTACTTC,CASRRKREETQYF
TRBV29-1,.,TRBJ2-1,.,TGCAGCGTCGCCGCCAGGGGCGGTAATGAGCAGTTCTTC,CSVAARGGNEQFF
TRBV7-3,.,TRBJ2-3,.,TGTGCCAGCAGCTTAAAAAGACAATCAGATACGCAGTATTTT,CASSLKRQSDTQYF
TRBV10-3,.,TRBJ1-3,TRBD1,TGTGCCATCAGTGAGCCGGGACAGTCCGGAAACACCATATATTTT,CAISEPGQSGNTIYF
TRBV13,few,TRBJ2-7,TRBD1,TGTGCCAGCATACAGGGACAGCTTTTCTACGAGCAGTACTTC,CASIQGQLFYEQYF
TRBV27,.,TRBJ1-3,.,TGTGCCAGCAGTTTGGACAAAAGTGCGGGAAACACCATATATTTT,CASSLDKSAGNTIYF
TRBV7-7,few,TRBJ2-7,TRBD1,TGTGCTAGCAGCTTAGATACAGGGGGCTACGAGCAGTACTTC,CASSLDTGGYEQYF
TRBV6-6,few,TRBJ2-7,TRBD2,TGTGCCAGCACTATGGGGGGGAGGACCTACGAGCAGTACTTC,CASTMGGRTYEQYF
TRBV7-9,few,TRBJ2-7,.,TGTGCCAGCAGCTCTTACAAGGACGGCTACGAGCAGTACTTC,CASSSYKDGYEQYF
TRBV7-2,.,TRBJ2-3,TRBD2,TGTGCCAGCAGCCCCTCCGAGCGGGGGGGCCTGAATACGCAGTATTTT,CASSPSERGGLNTQYF
TRBV30,few,TRBJ1-6,TRBD1,TGTGCCTGGACCCTTAGGGGGGGACAGGGCCGATCACCCCTCCACTTT,CAWTLRGGQGRSPLHF
TRBV7-2,.,TRBJ2-7,.,TGTGCCAGCAGCTTAGTAGTGGCCTCCACGGGGCAGTACTTC,CASSLVVASTGQYF
TRBV5-1,few,TRBJ2-3,.,TGCGCCAGCAGTAAAGCCGACAGACCGGGGGATACGCAGTATTTT,CASSKADRPGDTQYF
TRBV5-1,.,TRBJ1-5,.,TGCGCCAGCAGCTTGGCTGGGGGCGGGGGTCAGCCCCAGCATTTT,CASSLAGGGGQPQHF